This T cell receptor beta chain was recorded in a study of T cells in Graves' hyperthyroidism and ophthalmopathy (dated by TCRdb to the late 2010s). In the study overall: Peripheral blood samples were taken at the time of initial diagnosis, prior to any treatment. To identify TCR V-J signatures that set the groups apart, the researchers used a discovery cohort of about a hundred patients, made up of around 40 with Graves' ophthalmopathy and 55 to 65 with stable Graves' hyperthyroidism. An independent validation cohort of under 20 hyperthyroidism patients and over 15 patients who later progressed to ophthalmopathy tested prospective prediction of ophthalmopathy. The 100 or so discovery patients were randomly split 7:3 into training and test sets. In more than 5 Graves' hyperthyroidism patients, the study also compared T-cell repertoires from thyroid tissue with T-cell repertoires from blood. After sampling, hyperthyroidism patients received methimazole starting at 30 mg daily, and ophthalmopathy patients received high-dose intravenous methylprednisolone. The paper describes TCR Vbeta CDR3 sequencing of 140 or so peripheral blood samples, made up of about 40 ophthalmopathy patients, around 73 hyperthyroidism patients and 17 progressor patients.

Stable Graves' hyperthyroidism was defined as no progression to ophthalmopathy during 18 months of follow-up. Hyperthyroidism patients were newly diagnosed, with disease duration under 2 months, and aged 18 to 65 years. Any patient with an uncontrolled infection, another autoimmune disease, pregnancy or lactation was excluded. Diagnoses were established on the basis of clinical symptoms, serum thyroxine and TRAb, thyroid ultrasound, and orbital computed tomography. Ficoll-Paque density gradient centrifugation was used to isolate PBMCs from around 10 ml of fresh peripheral blood. Total RNA was extracted using Trizol reagent, and RNA quality was assessed on an Agilent 2100 Bioanalyzer. Overall study outcomes, separate from this receptor: Most expanded thyroid clonotypes (frequency above 0.001) were also detected in blood, suggesting blood repertoires may reflect thyroid immune responses. In cross-validation, a model built on a 13 V-J signature told ophthalmopathy apart from stable hyperthyroidism with 85% to 90% sensitivity and approximately 81% specificity, and in testing the same model reached 80%/75%. No statistical method was used to fix the sample size in advance, and group allocation was not hidden from the investigators. During validation, the model predicted progression to ophthalmopathy a median of about 6.3 months ahead of onset, with 60% to 71% sensitivity and 72% to 85% specificity.

Concerning this clonotype itself: No cognate antigen has been identified for it. A junction boundary mismatches the germline segment, possibly from a read error.

The CDR3 runs 14 amino acids, cysteine and phenylalanine included. Of the read, only the CDR3 DNA is kept; its 42 bases are in frame from base 1. The germline V gene supplies CDR1 SGHTA and CDR2 FQGTGA. The TCR beta CDR3 regions were amplified from the RNA transcripts. The TCR CDR3 was subjected to a first round of RT-PCR using the HTBI primer set and the Qiagen OneStep RT-PCR kit. A second multiplex PCR round built the libraries, followed by size selection and purification. The libraries were sequenced on an Illumina HiSeq2000 using paired-end 100 bp reads. As for the original processing: SOAPnuke was used to process the raw data, with reads discarded if the reads contained adapters or uncalled bases, had a mean Phred below 15, or lacked an exact constant-primer or identifier match. COPE v1.2.5 was used to merge the high-quality paired reads, and each unique nucleotide sequence was defined as a clonotype. MiTCR v1.1 was used to align clonotypes to the IMGT TRBV, TRBD and TRBJ reference segments. The analysis included only V-J combinations with a frequency above 0.0001, which together covered roughly 99% of the repertoires. The TCS score was defined as the ratio of F50 (clonal expansion) to E x V (chaos), calculated using BLOSUM62-based TCRdist between CDR3 peptides within each V-J. Welch's t-statistics and random forest reduced 514 V-J features to 13, which were used in a naive Bayes classifier (R e1071). The Morisita-Horn index was used to measure how similar the thyroid and blood repertoires were. TCRdb ran its own pipeline on the public reads, namely fastp trimming at Q25 and MiXCR clone calling, and kept in-frame beta chains. Each entry merges the rows of one CDR3 protein and shows their most common DNA and genes. TCRdb, not the authors, supplied the V and J calls. The sample table contains 600,000 to 800,000 distinct CDR3 sequences; only one count was recorded for about a third of them. The ten largest clonotypes hold more than 25% of the sample.

This chain joins TRBV7-3 to TRBJ2-7; 9 bases in the middle match TRBD2. This TCR derives from a woman in her thirties or forties with Graves' hyperthyroidism. Material for sequencing was blood. The DNA sequence is given as TGCGCCGGCAAATCTAGCGGGACTTCTGCTGAGCAGTACTTC. This translates into CAGKSSGTSAEQYF.